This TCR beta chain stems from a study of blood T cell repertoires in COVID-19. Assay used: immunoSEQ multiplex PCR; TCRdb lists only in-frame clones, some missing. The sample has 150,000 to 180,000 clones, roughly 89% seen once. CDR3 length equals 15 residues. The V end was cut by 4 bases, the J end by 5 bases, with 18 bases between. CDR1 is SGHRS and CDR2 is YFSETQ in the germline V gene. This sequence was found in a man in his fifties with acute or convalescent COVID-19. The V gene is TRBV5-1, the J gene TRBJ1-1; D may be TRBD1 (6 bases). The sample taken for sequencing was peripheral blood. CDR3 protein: CASSPRAGERTEAFF. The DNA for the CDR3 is TGCGCCAGCAGCCCTAGGGCAGGGGAGAGGACTGAAGCTTTCTTT.